A single sample gave rise to the 22 T cell receptor beta chains below, sequenced in a study of shared clonotypes between healthy human individuals. Naive CD8 populations comprised CD45RO-negative cells positively selected for CCR7, excluding terminally differentiated effector memory CD45RA+ cells. Assay: immunoSEQ multiplex PCR; the TCRdb copy retains only in-frame clones and omits some. Of about 590,000 clones in the sample, about 95% were seen once. Sequences were obtained from naive CD8+ T cells sorted from blood. The receptors were gathered from a woman between 25 and 40 years old in good health.

The rearrangement uses TRBV7-9 and TRBJ2-7; D unclear. Between the trimmed V and J ends, which lost 2 bases and 2 bases, there was a span of 13 bases. The germline CDR1 and CDR2 sequences are SEHNR and FQNEAQ (reference sequence). This CDR3 has 15 residues. The chain's CDR3 is CASSLLHARAYEQYF. The CDR3 bases are TGTGCCAGCAGCTTATTACACGCCAGAGCCTACGAGCAGTACTTC.

CDR3 nucleotide sequence: TGCGCCAGCAGCCAAGAAATGGGGCCAGGGCATGGAAACACCATATATTTT. It translates to CASSQEMGPGHGNTIYF. This chain links TRBV4-1 with TRBJ1-3; the D gene is possibly TRBD1 (5 bases). Germline V gene lookup returns CDR1 MGHRA and CDR2 YSYEKL. Between the trimmed V and J ends, which lost 0 bases and 3 bases, there was a span of 15 bases. CDR3 size: 17 residues.

This clone showed up just once. This chain links TRBV19 with TRBJ2-7; D tentatively fits TRBD1 or TRBD2 (5 bases each). The CDR3 runs 13 residues. CDR1 LNHDA and CDR2 SQIVND come from the germline V gene (reference sequence). Trimming removed 3 bases at V and 3 bases at J, with 9 bases between. The CDR3 region has the DNA TGTGCCAGTAGTATTGGGACGGGCTACGAGCAGTACTTC. It codes for CASSIGTGYEQYF.

The chain joins TRBV27 to TRBJ2-7; 8 bases line up with TRBD2. This CDR3 region has 15 residues. Germline CDR1 reads MNHEY; CDR2 reads SMNVEV (reference sequence). Losses at the gene ends were 4 bases for V and 4 bases for J; bases not matched to a gene: 9. The CDR3 nucleotides read TGTGCCAGCAGTTCGTCGGGACTAGGCTCATACGAGCAGTACTTC. Translating it yields CASSSSGLGSYEQYF.

CDR3 sequence reads: CASSPSGSYEQYF. CDR3 DNA sequence: TGTGCCAGCAGTCCCAGCGGCTCCTACGAGCAGTACTTC. V and J are TRBV2 and TRBJ2-7; D possibly corresponds to TRBD2 (5 bases). CDR1 is SNHLY and CDR2 is FYNNEI in the germline V gene. The CDR3 loop spans 13 amino acids. V lost 5 bases, J lost 0 bases, and 8 bases lay in between.

The chain recombines TRBV19 with TRBJ2-1, with no clear D. Trimming shortened V by 6 bases and J by 0 bases, and 18 bases separated the two germline ends. The CDR3 is made up of 17 amino acids. Looked up from germline, CDR1 is LNHDA and CDR2 is SQIVND (reference sequence). The chain's CDR3 is CASRAQWIASSYNEQFF. The CDR3 DNA is TGTGCCAGTAGGGCCCAGTGGATAGCCTCCTCCTACAATGAGCAGTTCTTC.

V is TRBV9 and J is TRBJ2-5; TRBD1 might be the D (5 bases). The assigned J gene may be wrong: the sequence end matches TRBJ2-7 better. The CDR3 spans 12 residues. Germline V lookup: CDR1 SGDLS, CDR2 YYNGEE. The CDR3 sequence: CASSGQPYEQYF. Written as DNA, the CDR3 is TGTGCCAGCAGCGGACAGCCATACGAGCAGTACTTC.

The V call is TRBV5-6, the J call TRBJ1-2, with D unclear. Germline V gene sequence: CDR1 SGHDT, CDR2 YYEEEE. This CDR3 has 12 residues. V lost 0 bases and J lost 10, with 10 bases in between. Here the CDR3 DNA reads TGTGCCAGCAGCTTGGCCGATTTGGTCTACACCTTC. Its translation: CASSLADLVYTF.

J is TRBJ1-5 and V is TRBV28; 7 bases align to TRBD1. With V trimmed by 7 bases and J by 6 bases, 9 bases remained unmatched. The CDR3 covers 14 residues. Per the germline V gene, CDR1 is MDHEN and CDR2 is SYDVKM. The CDR3: CASNLGRGRQPQHF. The CDR3 bases are TGTGCCAGCAACTTGGGAAGGGGGCGTCAGCCCCAGCATTTT.

This chain links TRBV30 with TRBJ2-7, with TRBD2 matching over 8 bases. The V gene's germline CDR1 is GTSNPN and CDR2 SVGIG (reference sequence). CDR3 length: 14 amino acids. J gave up 7 bases and V 3 bases, and 11 bases lay outside the gene matches. The CDR3 DNA reads TGTGCCTGGAGCTGGGGGCTAGCGGGCAATGAGCAGTACTTC. It specifies CAWSWGLAGNEQYF.

This chain joins TRBV7-8 and TRBJ2-1; 11 bases are shared with TRBD2. The CDR3 runs to 18 residues. Germline CDR1 is SGHVS and CDR2 is FQNEAQ. V dropped 3 bases and J dropped 8; count of bases not matched to a gene: 15. The CDR3 here is CASSFSAGLAGSGDEQFF. DNA for the CDR3: TGTGCCAGCAGCTTTTCGGCCGGACTAGCGGGTAGTGGCGATGAGCAGTTCTTC.

The chain is built from TRBV2 and TRBJ1-1; D remains ambiguous. Trimming pared 3 bases from V and 3 bases from J, leaving 2 bases between. Germline V CDR1 and CDR2: SNHLY, FYNNEI. This CDR3 region has 11 residues. CDR3: CASSDYTEAFF. DNA of the CDR3: TGTGCCAGCAGTGATTACACTGAAGCTTTCTTT.

The rearrangement uses TRBV4-1 and TRBJ1-5, with no clear D. The length of the CDR3 is 14 residues. Trimming cost V 4 bases and J 2 bases, with 9 bases left between them. CDR1 is MGHRA and CDR2 is YSYEKL in the germline V gene. The CDR3 is CASSLFRGNQPQHF. Written as DNA, the CDR3 is TGCGCCAGCAGCCTATTCAGAGGCAATCAGCCCCAGCATTTT.

The sample holds a few counts of this clone. The rearrangement joins TRBV29-1 to TRBJ1-1; D might be TRBD1 (6 bases). The V and J ends lost 7 bases and 0 bases respectively, with 12 bases between them. This CDR3 contains 13 residues. The germline V gene has CDR1 SQVTM and CDR2 ANQGSEA. In DNA, the CDR3 is TGCAGCGCCCTGGGACAAGTGAACACTGAAGCTTTCTTT. Amino acid sequence: CSALGQVNTEAFF. The full variable domain, rest sourced from reference TRBV29-1 and TRBJ1-1, is SAVISQKPSRDICQRGTSLTIQCQVDSQVTMMFWYRQQPGQSLTLIATANQGSEATYESGFVIDKFPISRPNLTFSTLTVSNMSPEDSSIYLCSALGQVNTEAFFGQGTRLTVV.

V is TRBV2 and J is TRBJ1-1, with D possibly matching TRBD1 (5 bases). V shed 9 bases and J shed 2 bases, with 19 bases lying between them. The CDR3 loop spans 15 amino acids. Germline values: CDR1 SNHLY, CDR2 FYNNEI. Here the CDR3 reads CARPSLPGGNTEAFF. The CDR3, as DNA: TGTGCCAGGCCCTCCCTACCGGGGGGAAACACTGAAGCTTTCTTT.

The V call is TRBV19, the J call TRBJ2-1; 8 bases map to TRBD1. CDR3 length: 12 amino acids. V lost 10 bases to trimming and J lost 9 bases; unmatched junction nucleotides: 8. Per germline, CDR1 LNHDA and CDR2 SQIVND (reference sequence). CDR3 residues: CATRTGYGEQFF. CDR3 in DNA: TGTGCCACCCGGACAGGGTACGGTGAGCAGTTCTTC.

The rearrangement links TRBV5-1 to TRBJ1-1; 7 nucleotides align to TRBD1. Trimming cost V 4 bases and J 3 bases; bases outside gene matches: 6. The CDR3 loop spans 14 amino acids. Germline V gene data show CDR1 as SGHRS and CDR2 as YFSETQ. The CDR3 loop reads CASSVQGRDTEAFF. The CDR3 nucleotides read TGCGCCAGCAGCGTACAGGGGAGGGACACTGAAGCTTTCTTT.

The chain combines TRBV9 with TRBJ1-4; D is unclear. The CDR3 runs to 15 residues. Trimming took 0 bases from V and 3 from J, leaving 9 bases between them. The V gene's germline CDR1 is SGDLS and CDR2 YYNGEE. CDR3 residues: CASSVGGEANEKLFF. The DNA for the CDR3 is TGTGCCAGCAGCGTAGGGGGAGAGGCTAATGAAAAACTGTTTTTT.

CDR3 sequence: CASSPLWGGYTF. The CDR3 bases are TGTGCCAGCAGCCCCCTCTGGGGCGGCTACACCTTC. V and J are TRBV6-5 and TRBJ1-2, with a weak D call TRBD1 (5 bases). CDR3 length: 12 amino acids. V was shortened by 6 bases and J by 8 bases, with 13 bases between the two germline ends. Germline loops: CDR1 MNHEY, CDR2 SVGAGI.

This chain joins TRBV6-6 and TRBJ2-5, with 7 bases identical to TRBD1. This CDR3 comprises 14 residues. Germline-derived CDR1 and CDR2 are MNHNY and SVGAGI (reference sequence). J was trimmed by 5 bases and V by 2 bases; bases with no gene match: 5. The CDR3 nucleotides are TGTGCCAGCAGTTACCGACAGGGCTCTGAGACCCAGTACTTC. Encoded protein: CASSYRQGSETQYF.

The V call is TRBV28, the J call TRBJ2-2; D remains unclear. The CDR3 loop spans 12 amino acids. Germline V gene sequence: CDR1 MDHEN, CDR2 SYDVKM. Trimming took off 3 bases at V and 6 bases at J, with 5 bases between the two ends. CDR3 region: CASSFLSGELFF. The CDR3 DNA reads TGTGCCAGCAGTTTTTTATCCGGGGAGCTGTTTTTT. The whole variable domain, remainder taken from reference TRBV28 and TRBJ2-2, is DVKVTQSSRYLVKRTGEKVFLECVQDMDHENMFWYRQDPGLGLRLIYFSYDVKMKEKGDIPEGYSVSREKKERFSLILESASTNQTSMYLCASSFLSGELFFGEGSRLTVL.

This clone is a singleton in its sample. V usage is TRBV2 and J usage is TRBJ2-1, with TRBD1 as a possible D gene (5 bases). Germline V CDR1 and CDR2: SNHLY, FYNNEI. The ends were cut back, 5 bases at V and 6 bases at J, with 8 bases in the middle. The CDR3 covers 12 residues. The CDR3 here is CASSSGPNEQFF. The CDR3 coding sequence is TGTGCCAGCAGTTCAGGGCCCAATGAGCAGTTCTTC. The full variable domain, rest sourced from reference TRBV2 and TRBJ2-1, is EPEVTQTPSHQVTQMGQEVILRCVPISNHLYFYWYRQILGQKVEFLVSFYNNEISEKSEIFDDQFSVERPDGSNFTLKIRSTKLEDSAMYFCASSSGPNEQFFGPGTRLTVL.